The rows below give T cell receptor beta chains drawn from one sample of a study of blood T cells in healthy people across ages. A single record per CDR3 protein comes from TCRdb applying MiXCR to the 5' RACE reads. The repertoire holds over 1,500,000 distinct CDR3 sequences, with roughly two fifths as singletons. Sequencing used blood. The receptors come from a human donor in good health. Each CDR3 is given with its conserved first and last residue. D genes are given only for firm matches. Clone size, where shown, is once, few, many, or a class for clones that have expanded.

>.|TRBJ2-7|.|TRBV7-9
TGTGCCAGCAGCTCCTACCGGAACCTCCCCCAAGAGACGTCCCAGTACTTC
CASSSYRNLPQETSQYF
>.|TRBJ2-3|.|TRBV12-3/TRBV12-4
TGTGCCAGCAGTCCCCGACAGTCCCCAGATACGCAGTATTTT
CASSPRQSPDTQYF
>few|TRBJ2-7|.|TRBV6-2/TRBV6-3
TGTGCCAGCAGTTACAAGGACTACTCCTACGAGCAGTACTTC
CASSYKDYSYEQYF
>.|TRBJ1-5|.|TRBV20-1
TGCAGTGCTAAAACGTTGGGCTATAGCAATCAGCCCCAGCATTTT
CSAKTLGYSNQPQHF
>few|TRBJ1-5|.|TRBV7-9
TGTGCCAGCAGCTTAGGGGGCAGATATAGCAATCAGCCCCAGCATTTT
CASSLGGRYSNQPQHF
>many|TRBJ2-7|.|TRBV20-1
TGCAGTGCCAAAGGGACTCCGTCCTACGAGCAGTACTTC
CSAKGTPSYEQYF
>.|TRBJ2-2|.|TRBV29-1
TGCAGCGTTGGATCCGCCGGGGAGCTGTTTTTT
CSVGSAGELFF
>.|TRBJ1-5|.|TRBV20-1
TGCAGTGCTAGAGGACAAAATAGCAATCAGCCCCAGCATTTT
CSARGQNSNQPQHF
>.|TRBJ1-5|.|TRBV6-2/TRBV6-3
TGTGCCAGCAGTTCGACAGGTAAATCGCAGCCCCAGCATTTT
CASSSTGKSQPQHF
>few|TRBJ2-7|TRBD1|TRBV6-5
TGTGCCAGCAGTCGGGACAGCTTAAGCTCCTACGAGCAGTACTTC
CASSRDSLSSYEQYF
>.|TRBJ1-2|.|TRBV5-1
TGCGCCAGCAGCTTGGCCTTATCGGAGGATGGCTACACCTTC
CASSLALSEDGYTF
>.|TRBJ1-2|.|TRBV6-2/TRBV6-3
TGTGCCAGCAGTTGGTTGGGATCCTATGGCTACACCTTC
CASSWLGSYGYTF
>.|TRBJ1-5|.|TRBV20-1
TGCAGTGCTACCCACGCATATAGCAATCAGCCCCAGCATTTT
CSATHAYSNQPQHF
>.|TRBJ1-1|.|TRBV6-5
TGTGCCAGCAGCCCCTTCGAGAGCCTAAGGACGGCTTTCTTT
CASSPFESLRTAFF
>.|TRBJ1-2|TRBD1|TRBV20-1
TGCAGTGCTAGAGGCGGGACAGGATTTAACTATGGCTACACCTTC
CSARGGTGFNYGYTF
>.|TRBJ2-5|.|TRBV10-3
TGTACCATCAGTCCAGGGGCACGGGAGACCCAGTACTTC
CTISPGARETQYF
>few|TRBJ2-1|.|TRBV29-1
TGCAGCGTTCCGGGGGTGCGGGTTAGCTCCTACAATGAGCAGTTCTTC
CSVPGVRVSSYNEQFF
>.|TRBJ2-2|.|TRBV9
TGTGCCAGCAGCGCTGGGGGGCACACCGGGGAGCTGTTTTTT
CASSAGGHTGELFF
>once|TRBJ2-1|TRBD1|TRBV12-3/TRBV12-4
TGTGCCAGCCTCAGGACGCGGGACAGGGGCGGTAATGAGCAGTTCTTC
CASLRTRDRGGNEQFF
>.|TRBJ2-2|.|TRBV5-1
TGCGCCACCAACCCACTAGGTGCGAACACCGGGGAGCGGTTTTTT
CATNPLGANTGERFF
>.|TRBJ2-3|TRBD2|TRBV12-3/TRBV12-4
TGTGCCAGCAGGCTAGCGGGGAGATGGGATACGCAGTATTTT
CASRLAGRWDTQYF
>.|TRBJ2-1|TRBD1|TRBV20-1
TGCAGTGCTTTCACCGGGACAGACAATGAGCAGTTCTTC
CSAFTGTDNEQFF
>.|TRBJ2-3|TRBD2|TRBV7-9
TGTGCCAGCAGCTTAGATAGCGGGGGGCCGGATACGCAGTATTTT
CASSLDSGGPDTQYF
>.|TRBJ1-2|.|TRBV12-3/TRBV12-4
TGTGCCAGCAAAAACCTTAAGCAGACACCTAACTATGGCTACACCTTC
CASKNLKQTPNYGYTF
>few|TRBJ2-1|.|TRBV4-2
TGTGCCAGCAGCCCGACAGTCCGAGTTAATGAGCAGTTCTTC
CASSPTVRVNEQFF
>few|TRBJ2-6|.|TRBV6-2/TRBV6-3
TGTGCCAGCAGTGACTTCTACTCTGGGGCCAACGTCCTGACTTTC
CASSDFYSGANVLTF
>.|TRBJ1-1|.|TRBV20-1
TGCAGTGCTAGTACCAGGGGGAACACTGAAGCTTTCTTT
CSASTRGNTEAFF
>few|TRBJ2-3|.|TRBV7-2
TGTGCCAGCAGACCCGTAGGGGGTCCAGATACGCAGTATTTT
CASRPVGGPDTQYF
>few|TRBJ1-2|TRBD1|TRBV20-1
TGCAGTGCTAGAGGCCGGGACACCCGAGGGGGCCACTATGGCTACACCTTC
CSARGRDTRGGHYGYTF
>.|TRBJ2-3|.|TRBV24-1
TGTGCCACCAGTGACGGGAGAAGCACAGATACGCAGTATTTT
CATSDGRSTDTQYF
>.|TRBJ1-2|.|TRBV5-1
TGCGCCAGCAGCCACGTCCTAGGTGGACAAAACTATGGCTACACCTTC
CASSHVLGGQNYGYTF
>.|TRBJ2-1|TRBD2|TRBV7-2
TGTGCCAGCAGCTTAGAGCGGGGGGGTCGAAATGAGCAGTTCTTC
CASSLERGGRNEQFF
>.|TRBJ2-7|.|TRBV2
TGTGCCAGCAGTGAGGGCAGGGGCCTCTACGAGCAGTACTTC
CASSEGRGLYEQYF
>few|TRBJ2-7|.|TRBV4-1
TGCGCCAGCAAACGACTGGAACTAAAAAAGACTACCCGTACGGTCCCTCGGTACTTC
CASKRLELKKTTRTVPRYF
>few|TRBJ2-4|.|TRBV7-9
TGTGCCAGCAGCTCCCAAAGCGATTCGGGGGAGCAGTACTTC
CASSSQSDSGEQYF
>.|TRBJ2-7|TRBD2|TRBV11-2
TGTGCCAGCAGCTTGGGGCGGGGGTTCAGCTCCTACGAGCAGTACTTC
CASSLGRGFSSYEQYF